Presented here are 8 T cell receptor beta chains from one specimen sequenced in a study of cytomegalovirus exposure and HLA in healthy donors (dated by TCRdb to the late 2010s). Library creation used the immunoSEQ multiplex PCR assay. TCRdb's version of the immuneACCESS table is confined to in-frame rearrangements and falls short of the full clone set. An unresolved V gene accounts for under half of the shortfall where checked; the remainder is of unknown origin. Across this sample there are roughly 350,000 clones, with 86% seen only once. The top ten hold 0.75% to 0.85% of the sample. Specimen: PBMCs. Source of these receptors: a woman aged 18-29 years in good health and CMV-seronegative.

J is TRBJ2-7 and V is TRBV15; TRBD1 might be the D (6 bases). This CDR3 spans 14 amino acids. Trimming took 2 bases from V and 5 from J, leaving 13 bases between them. Germline V gene data show CDR1 as LNHNV and CDR2 as YYDKDF (reference sequence). Written as DNA, the CDR3 is TGTGCCACCAGCAGAAACAGGGTTGACCACGAGCAGTACTTC. Amino acid sequence: CATSRNRVDHEQYF.

The chain has TRBV28 and TRBJ2-7; D possibly corresponds to TRBD2 (6 bases). The germline CDR1 and CDR2 sequences are MDHEN and SYDVKM. The CDR3 totals 14 residues. V lost 3 bases to trimming and J lost 1 base, with 10 bases between them. The CDR3 coding sequence is TGTGCCAGCAGTTTGGCTAGCGCATCCTACGAGCAGTACTTC. This codes for CASSLASASYEQYF.

The chain couples TRBV2 to TRBJ2-7, with 7 nucleotides matching TRBD2. V gave up 10 bases and J gave up 2 bases; unmatched junction bases: 14. CDR1 SNHLY and CDR2 FYNNEI come from the germline V gene. This CDR3 is 15 amino acids long. CDR3 bases: TGTGCCACCCAAGCGGGTAGCGGGCCCACCTACGAGCAGTACTTC. Translating gives CATQAGSGPTYEQYF.

CDR3 coding DNA: TGTGCCAGCAGCCAGCCGGACAGGGGCTATGGCTACACCTTC. It yields the protein CASSQPDRGYGYTF. The chain carries TRBV9 and TRBJ1-2; 9 positions agree with TRBD1. The CDR3 is made up of 14 amino acids. V lost 4 bases, J lost 4 bases, and 5 bases stayed unmatched. Germline lookup yields CDR1 SGDLS and CDR2 YYNGEE. Supplemented by reference TRBV9 and TRBJ1-2, the full variable domain reads DSGVTQTPKHLITATGQRVTLRCSPRSGDLSVYWYQQSLDQGLQFLIQYYNGEERAKGNILERFSAQQFPDLHSELNLSSLELGDSALYFCASSQPDRGYGYTFGSGTRLTVV.

V and J are TRBV7-2 and TRBJ1-3, with D maybe TRBD1 (5 bases). The CDR3 contains 15 residues. V dropped 4 bases and J dropped 4 bases, with 14 bases sitting between them. CDR1 is SGHTA, CDR2 FQGNSA, per germline. The CDR3 DNA reads TGTGCCAGCAGCTCCAGGGCAGGGCCCGGAAACACCATATATTTT. Protein sequence: CASSSRAGPGNTIYF. Looking up the rest from reference TRBV7-2 and TRBJ1-3 gives the full variable domain: GAGVSQSPSNKVTEKGKDVELRCDPISGHTALYWYRQSLGQGLEFLIYFQGNSAPDKSGLPSDRFSAERTGGSVSTLTIQRTQQEDSAVYLCASSSRAGPGNTIYFGEGSWLTVV.

The gene calls are TRBV6-1 and TRBJ1-3; 10 bases are shared with TRBD1. V dropped 0 bases and J dropped 4; count of bases not matched to a gene: 3. The CDR3 has 16 amino acids. Germline-derived CDR1 and CDR2 are MNHNS and SASEGT. The CDR3 nucleotides read TGTGCCAGCAGTGAAGCCGGACAGGGGGGAGGAAACACCATATATTTT. This translates into CASSEAGQGGGNTIYF.

V and J are TRBV9 and TRBJ1-1, with 8 bases matching TRBD1. V lost 7 bases, J lost 1 base, and 0 bases stayed unmatched. The V gene's germline CDR1 is SGDLS and CDR2 YYNGEE. The CDR3 covers 12 residues. The CDR3 is CASGTGNTEAFF. The CDR3 nucleotides read TGTGCCAGCGGGACAGGGAACACTGAAGCTTTCTTT.

The chain has TRBV18 and TRBJ1-1; possibly TRBD1 for D (6 bases). V lost 2 bases to trimming and J lost 5 bases, with 9 bases between them. The V gene's germline CDR1 is KGHSH and CDR2 LQKENI. This CDR3 is 13 amino acids long. CDR3 nucleotides: TGTGCCAGCTCACCAAGGACAGAAACTGAAGCTTTCTTT. It translates to CASSPRTETEAFF. The full variable domain, in which reference TRBV18 and TRBJ1-1 provide the parts outside the CDR3, is NAGVMQNPRHLVRRRGQEARLRCSPMKGHSHVYWYRQLPEEGLKFMVYLQKENIIDESGMPKERFSAEFPKEGPSILRIQQVVRGDSAAYFCASSPRTETEAFFGQGTRLTVV.